What follows describes a single TCR beta chain. This sample is part of a study of monozygotic twins with inflammatory bowel disease. TCRalpha and TCRbeta cDNA went through nested PCRs of about 15 and 9 cycles, two in total. TCRdb re-called the 5' RACE reads, yielding one record per CDR3 amino acid sequence without DNA. This sample's clone table lists around 380,000 distinct CDR3 sequences. The CDR3 is 14 residues long. Germline loops: CDR1 LNHNV, CDR2 YYDKDF (reference sequence). J is TRBJ1-2 and V is TRBV15; TCRdb picks TRBD1, but there is no DNA to check that call. The source is a human donor with ulcerative colitis or Crohn's disease, or a healthy co-twin of an affected twin (not recorded which). Sequenced input: blood. The CDR3 reads CATWGLQSNYGYTF. The variable domain in full, with the rest retrieved from reference TRBV15 and TRBJ1-2, is DAMVIQNPRYQVTQFGKPVTLSCSQTLNHNVMYWYQQKSSQAPKLLFHYYDKDFNNEADTPDNFQSRRPNTSFCFLDIRSPGLGDTAMYLCATWGLQSNYGYTFGSGTRLTVV.